This TCR beta chain was sequenced in a study of cytotoxic CD8 clonotypes in ibrutinib-treated CLL (dated by TCRdb to the early 2020s). A note on the overall study: The cohort was composed of some twelve relapsed/refractory and about 15 treatment-naive patients; IGHV unmutated status was identified in approximately 17 patients. Partial responses were observed in about 24 patients and complete responses in 2; after a median follow-up of around 68 months, remission was maintained in 14 patients and progression was observed in roughly twelve. The response samples were drawn at a median of around eleven months into treatment, with a range of about 6 to 36 months. An average of 255,043 productive templates and 94,082 productive rearrangements was obtained per sample. Of the 85 to 90 participants in the trial, about 26 had longitudinal samples available. Cryopreserved peripheral blood mononuclear cells were collected before treatment, at response, and at either disease progression or sustained remission. All remission and progressive disease samples were collected while patients were still receiving ibrutinib. Overall study outcomes, separate from this receptor: An increase in clonality was observed at ibrutinib response, with clonality remaining stable during sustained remission and falling back toward baseline at progression. Sampling times were not matched between sustained-remission and progressing patients, and lymph node repertoires were not studied. Public clonotypes were found to be uncommon and were observed to contract or remain stable during treatment; the increase in clonality was shown to reflect expansion of private clonotypes at ibrutinib response. Baseline clonality exceeded that of age-matched healthy donors and correlated strongly with circulating CD8+ T-cell counts.

Explained via the paper, the time point label denotes: progressive disease on ibrutinib. For TCR beta library preparation, 1.5 to 2.5 micrograms of genomic DNA were extracted from the cryopreserved PBMCs. Longitudinal blood samples from CLL patients on ibrutinib monotherapy were analyzed using high-throughput TCR beta sequencing. The patients took part in an open-label, single-center phase 2 trial of ibrutinib monotherapy. For CDR1 and CDR2, the germline V gene (reference sequence) lists SGHNT and YYREEE. Taken from cysteine to phenylalanine, the CDR3 has 16 residues. Only CDR3 DNA is held: 48 bases, read in frame from base 1. V gives up 0 bases and J gives up 2 bases, and the segment between their germline ends measures 12 bases. On a MiSeq, deep resolution sequencing aimed for a depth between 1 in 1 million and 1 in 200,000 T cells, with each clonotype covered roughly 10x on average. The immunoSEQ hsTCRB Kit was used to generate the TCR beta libraries. In the paper's pipeline: ImmunoSEQ Data Assistant and ImmunoSEQ Analyzer were used for data analysis, and V, D and J genes were assigned according to IMGT definitions. Clonality, which ranges from 0 to 1, was calculated by subtracting the normalized Shannon entropy of productive rearrangement frequencies from one. Only overrepresented clonotypes making up at least 0.05% of the repertoire of each patient were included in the public clonotype analysis. About a dozen age-matched healthy donor repertoires from immuneACCESS served as clonality controls. Held by TCRdb, this immuneACCESS table contains in-frame sequences only and omits some clones. Under half of the omission traces to an unresolved V gene where checked; the cause of the rest is unknown. From that table come the V and J calls and clone size; the DNA was used to work out D and trimming. A total of under 300,000 clones appear in this sample, approximately 76% of them only once. Together, the top ten hold 5.6% of the sample.

Note on this clone: The antigen this receptor binds is unknown. The input lacks base qualities; no much larger clone sits a single base away.

This receptor was identified in a human donor with chronic lymphocytic leukemia. The sample consisted of PBMCs, taken at disease progression, from a patient treated with ibrutinib. Rearrangement joined TRBV5-4 to TRBJ2-1, with a weak D call of TRBD2 (6 bases match). The DNA sequence is as follows: TGTGCCAGCAGCTTGGCGGCGGGACGGACCTACAATGAGCAGTTCTTC. It translates as CASSLAAGRTYNEQFF.